A single sample gave rise to the 15 T cell receptor beta chains below, sequenced in a study of T cells expressing NK-cell markers. TCRdb re-analyzed the 5' RACE reads; it lists each CDR3 protein once, without DNA. In total, the table holds 250,000 or so distinct CDR3 sequences. The source material was blood T cells: a sorted CD56 or NKG2C T cell subset, CD4+ or CD8+ T cells, or bulk PBMC T cells (not recorded which). These receptors were obtained from a woman between 18 and 70 years old in good health.

This chain links TRBV3-1 with TRBJ1-5; with no DNA, the TCRdb D assignment of TRBD1 cannot be verified. CDR3 length: 18 residues. CDR1 is LGHDT and CDR2 is YNNKEL in the germline V gene (reference sequence). CDR3 residues: CASSQAGTAPYSNQPQHF.

The V gene is TRBV20-1, the J gene TRBJ1-2; TCRdb picks TRBD1, but there is no DNA to check that call. The CDR3 has 12 residues. Germline V lookup: CDR1 DFQATT, CDR2 SNEGSKA (reference sequence). The CDR3: CSATDTPYGYTF.

J is TRBJ2-5 and V is TRBV4-2. The germline CDR1 and CDR2 sequences are LGHNA and YNFKEQ. The CDR3 covers 16 residues. CDR3 in amino acids: CASSQSQQVDQETQYF.

The gene calls are TRBV7-6 and TRBJ2-7; TCRdb calls TRBD1, which cannot be checked without DNA. This CDR3 comprises 13 residues. CDR1 and CDR2 from the germline V gene are SGHVS and FNYEAQ. The CDR3 sequence is CASSLGTGYEQYF.

The CDR3: CASSQDRGTETQYF. The rearrangement joins TRBV4-2 to TRBJ2-5. The V gene's germline CDR1 is LGHNA and CDR2 YNFKEQ. The CDR3 is 14 residues long.

The CDR3 reads CASSLGAGGNQPQHF. The chain carries TRBV5-4 and TRBJ1-5. There are 15 residues in the CDR3. The V gene's germline CDR1 is SGHNT and CDR2 YYREEE (reference sequence).

The V and J genes are TRBV27 and TRBJ1-5. The CDR3 consists of 13 residues. Germline V CDR1 and CDR2: MNHEY, SMNVEV (reference sequence). CDR3 region: CASSLGALQPQHF.

This sequence joins TRBV20-1 and TRBJ1-1; TCRdb proposes TRBD1, but this gene call is untestable without DNA. From germline, CDR1 is DFQATT and CDR2 SNEGSKA (reference sequence). CDR3 length: 13 amino acids. The CDR3 region is CSARRGTNTEAFF.

The rearrangement links TRBV27 to TRBJ1-6; TCRdb's D gene call, TRBD1, goes unchecked for lack of DNA. Germline-derived CDR1 and CDR2 are MNHEY and SMNVEV (reference sequence). CDR3 size: 14 residues. The chain's CDR3 is CASSFREYNSPLHF.

The chain links TRBV5-1 to TRBJ1-6. CDR3 size: 12 residues. Germline V lookup: CDR1 SGHRS, CDR2 YFSETQ. The CDR3 loop is CASSFGNSPLHF.

This rearrangement joins TRBV5-1 to TRBJ1-4; TCRdb designates TRBD1, a call that cannot be tested without DNA. Germline assignment: CDR1 SGHRS and CDR2 YFSETQ. The CDR3 has 16 amino acids. The chain's CDR3 is CASSLLGLGPNEKLFF.

The J gene is TRBJ2-2, the V gene TRBV20-1; with no DNA, the TCRdb D assignment of TRBD1 cannot be verified. The CDR3 is made up of 13 amino acids. Germline assignment: CDR1 DFQATT and CDR2 SNEGSKA (reference sequence). This CDR3 reads CSTKRQGPGELFF.

This chain connects TRBV5-4 to TRBJ1-1. Germline assignment: CDR1 SGHNT and CDR2 YYREEE (reference sequence). This CDR3 comprises 16 residues. The CDR3 is CASSPGGRAGNTEAFF.

The rearrangement joins TRBV12-3 or TRBV12-4 to TRBJ1-5; TCRdb gives TRBD1 as the D gene, but with no DNA this cannot be confirmed. The CDR3 covers 12 residues. CDR3 sequence reads: CASRGTVQPQHF.

CDR3 in amino acids: CSARAGTHYNEQFF. The chain combines TRBV20-1 with TRBJ2-1; the TRBD1 assignment by TCRdb is unverifiable without DNA. Germline V gene data show CDR1 as DFQATT and CDR2 as SNEGSKA (reference sequence). The CDR3 covers 14 residues.